This T cell receptor (beta chain) comes out of a study of cytomegalovirus exposure and HLA in healthy donors. With respect to this clone: Its cognate antigen is unknown.

PCR amplification relied on 60 Vbeta primers (plus 13 Jbeta primers). Data came from immunoSEQ multiplex PCR; TCRdb stores just in-frame clones and leaves some out. The sample table includes some 200,000 clones. Germline V gene data show CDR1 as LNHNV and CDR2 as YYDKDF (reference sequence). CDR3 size: 16 residues. Findings and caveats of the study: A later analysis linked a missense variant in DCLRE1C to the trimming of TCR beta V and J genes. The productive fraction for most TCR beta V segments was about 87% or about 30% in an earlier analysis.

The receptor was isolated from a man younger than 45 in good health and CMV-seronegative. The rearrangement joins TRBV15 to TRBJ2-5; perhaps TRBD2 as D (5 bases). The J call is in doubt because the DNA end fits TRBJ2-7 better. Sequenced sample: PBMCs. CDR3 in amino acids: CATSRERGGPTYEQYF. Here the CDR3 DNA reads TGTGCCACCAGCAGAGAACGTGGCGGGCCGACCTACGAGCAGTACTTC.